A single sample is the source of the 28 T cell receptor beta chains below, sequenced in a study of blood T cell repertoires in COVID-19. TCRdb keeps only in-frame clones here, not all; method: immunoSEQ multiplex PCR. The table has over 30,000 clones, about 90% seen once. Sequencing used peripheral blood. Receptors originate from a man aged 65 to 79 with acute or convalescent COVID-19.

The chain is built from TRBV29-1 and TRBJ2-1; TRBD2 aligns across 7 bases. Germline values: CDR1 SQVTM, CDR2 ANQGSEA. V shed 7 bases, J shed 8 bases, and the junction held 8 bases outside the gene matches. The CDR3 contains 12 residues. CDR3 coding DNA: TGCAGCGGGGTAGCGGGCTGGCATGAGCAGTTCTTC. It encodes CSGVAGWHEQFF.

This rearrangement joins TRBV21-1 to TRBJ2-2; the DNA was not used to check the table's D call, TRBD1. TRBV21-1 counts as a pseudogene. The CDR3 is 17 residues long. CDR3 residues: CASSGRAGTRNTGELFF. DNA for the CDR3: TGTGCCAGCAGCGGCCGGGCCGGGACACGCAACACCGGGGAGCTGTTTTTT.

The J gene is TRBJ2-2, the V gene TRBV5-6; possible D gene TRBD1, 6 bases. Per germline, CDR1 SGHDT and CDR2 YYEEEE. The V end was cut by 2 bases, the J end by 6 bases, with 11 bases between. This CDR3 comprises 14 residues. The CDR3 is CASSFGGVPGELFF. CDR3 sequence (DNA): TGTGCCAGCAGCTTTGGGGGCGTCCCCGGGGAGCTGTTTTTT.

The chain combines TRBV3-1 (or the pseudogene TRBV3-2) with TRBJ2-2, with 9 bases matching TRBD1. V was pared by 10 bases and J by 6 bases, with 9 bases of the junction left unmatched. CDR3 length equals 14 residues. CDR1 and CDR2 from the germline V gene are LGHDT and YNNKEL (reference sequence). The CDR3 loop is CATRTGEVAGELFF. As DNA, the CDR3 is TGTGCCACCCGGACAGGGGAGGTGGCCGGGGAGCTGTTTTTT.

This chain joins TRBV4-3 and TRBJ2-7; the match to TRBD1 covers 7 bases. V shed 0 bases, J shed 6 bases, and the junction held 8 bases outside the gene matches. The CDR3 runs 15 residues. Germline CDR1 reads LGHNA; CDR2 reads YSLEER. CDR3 residues: CASSQEAGTAAEQYF. CDR3 nucleotide sequence: TGCGCCAGCAGCCAAGAGGCAGGGACAGCTGCCGAGCAGTACTTC.

The genes are TRBV5-8 and TRBJ2-5, with 9 bases aligning to TRBD1. This CDR3 has 14 residues. From germline, CDR1 is SGHTS and CDR2 YDEGEE. V gave up 3 bases and J gave up 1 base; unmatched junction bases: 1. CDR3 DNA sequence: TGTGCCAGCAGCTCGGGACAGGGCCAAGAGACCCAGTACTTC. It is translated as CASSSGQGQETQYF.

The chain links TRBV20-1 to TRBJ2-7, with D possibly matching TRBD2 (5 bases). V shed 2 bases and J shed 5 bases, with 7 bases lying between them. Per germline, CDR1 DFQATT and CDR2 SNEGSKA (reference sequence). The CDR3 sequence is 11 residues long. The CDR3 nucleotides are TGCAGTGCTAGACTAGCAGACGAGCAGTACTTC. It translates to CSARLADEQYF.

This clone showed up just once. The chain employs TRBV28 and TRBJ2-1; 10 nucleotides line up with TRBD2. V gave up 7 bases and J gave up 9 bases; unmatched junction bases: 9. Germline-derived CDR1 and CDR2 are MDHEN and SYDVKM. The CDR3 loop spans 14 amino acids. CDR3 nucleotide sequence: TGTGCCAGCATGGAGCGGGAGGGCCTCGTTGAGCAGTTCTTC. This translates into CASMEREGLVEQFF. Full variable domain (missing parts from reference TRBV28 and TRBJ2-1): DVKVTQSSRYLVKRTGEKVFLECVQDMDHENMFWYRQDPGLGLRLIYFSYDVKMKEKGDIPEGYSVSREKKERFSLILESASTNQTSMYLCASMEREGLVEQFFGPGTRLTVL.

The chain uses TRBV7-3 and TRBJ2-7, with 7 bases aligning to TRBD1. V was pared by 5 bases and J by 5 bases, with 6 bases of the junction left unmatched. Looked up from germline, CDR1 is SGHTA and CDR2 is FQGTGA. The CDR3 sequence is 13 residues long. In DNA form, the CDR3 reads TGTGCCAGCAGCGACAGGGTCCTCGACGAGCAGTACTTC. Encoded protein: CASSDRVLDEQYF.

CDR3 region: CASSLVPTGTEAFF. CDR3 bases: TGTGCCAGCAGCTTGGTCCCCACGGGGACTGAAGCTTTCTTT. The V and J genes are TRBV5-6 and TRBJ1-1, with D hard to call. V was shortened by 0 bases and J by 5 bases, with 11 bases between the two germline ends. The CDR3 runs 14 residues. The germline gives CDR1 SGHDT, CDR2 YYEEEE.

The genes are TRBV7-8 and TRBJ2-1; 7 nucleotides match TRBD2. The CDR3 is made up of 15 amino acids. The V gene end was trimmed by 1 base and the J gene end by 2 bases; junction bases not matched to a gene: 2. Germline CDR1 is SGHVS and CDR2 is FQNEAQ. CDR3 sequence: CASSLGLAAYNEQFF. The DNA of the CDR3 is TGTGCCAGCAGCTTAGGTCTAGCGGCCTACAATGAGCAGTTCTTC. The entire variable domain, with the rest obtained from reference TRBV7-8 and TRBJ2-1, is as follows: GAGVSQSPRYKVAKRGQDVALRCDPISGHVSLFWYQQALGQGPEFLTYFQNEAQLDKSGLPSDRFFAERPEGSVSTLKIQRTQQEDSAVYLCASSLGLAAYNEQFFGPGTRLTVL.

This clone came up once. This sequence joins TRBV28 and TRBJ2-5, with 12 positions matching TRBD1. The ends lost 5 bases at V and 5 bases at J; junction bases unmatched: 12. CDR1 and CDR2 from the germline V gene are MDHEN and SYDVKM. The CDR3 totals 17 residues. In DNA form, the CDR3 reads TGTGCCAGCAGTCGCACGGGGGGACAGGGGGCAGGGGAGACCCAGTACTTC. This encodes CASSRTGGQGAGETQYF.

This clone was counted a single time. The gene calls are TRBV28 and TRBJ2-2, with D possibly TRBD1 on 6 matching bases. V lost 8 bases to trimming and J lost 3 bases, with 19 bases between them. Germline-derived CDR1 and CDR2 are MDHEN and SYDVKM. The CDR3 totals 16 residues. The CDR3 DNA sequence: TGTGCCAGCTCTCTGGGGGCAGGGGCATACACCGGGGAGCTGTTTTTT. It codes for CASSLGAGAYTGELFF.

The table lists this clone with a count of one. The chain joins TRBV9 to TRBJ2-7; no clear D gene. V was trimmed by 1 base and J by 0 bases, leaving 8 bases between them. The CDR3 runs to 14 residues. Per the germline V gene, CDR1 is SGDLS and CDR2 is YYNGEE. The CDR3 loop reads CASSVSPDSYEQYF. The CDR3 coding sequence is TGTGCCAGCAGCGTAAGTCCAGACTCCTACGAGCAGTACTTC.

The V call is TRBV14, the J call TRBJ2-6; 9 bases fit TRBD1. In germline, CDR1 is SGHDN, CDR2 FVKESK. This CDR3 region has 19 residues. Germline trimming cut 0 bases from V and 0 bases from J; bases unmatched to any gene: 6. The CDR3 region is CASSQDRGTGLSGANVLTF. CDR3 nucleotide sequence: TGTGCCAGCAGCCAAGATCGGGGGACAGGGCTCTCTGGGGCCAACGTCCTGACTTTC.

The rearrangement uses TRBV2 and TRBJ1-2; the match to TRBD1 covers 10 bases. This CDR3 is 15 amino acids long. CDR1 SNHLY and CDR2 FYNNEI come from the germline V gene. V was clipped by 4 bases and J by 4 bases; unmatched bases: 6. The CDR3 DNA sequence: TGTGCCAGCAGTGGGAGGACAGGGGGTGGCTATGGCTACACCTTC. Translating it yields CASSGRTGGGYGYTF.

The V gene is TRBV12-3 or TRBV12-4, the J gene TRBJ1-1; D call uncertain. V dropped 2 bases and J dropped 3 bases, with 7 bases sitting between them. The CDR3 is 13 amino acids. CDR3 amino acids: CASSLSGHTEAFF. The CDR3 DNA reads as TGTGCCAGCAGTTTAAGTGGGCACACTGAAGCTTTCTTT.

The V gene is TRBV2, the J gene TRBJ2-7; D is perhaps TRBD2 (6 bases). V lost 5 bases and J 2 bases, leaving 10 bases between the germline ends. Germline V CDR1 and CDR2: SNHLY, FYNNEI. The CDR3 loop spans 13 amino acids. The CDR3 DNA follows: TGTGCCAGCAGTTCCGGGACTGCCTACGAGCAGTACTTC. This gives the protein CASSSGTAYEQYF.

The chain uses TRBV7-2 and TRBJ2-3, with D tentatively TRBD2 (5 bases). Germline CDR1 reads SGHTA; CDR2 reads FQGNSA. This CDR3 spans 14 amino acids. V was clipped by 5 bases and J by 2 bases, with 11 bases between them. DNA of the CDR3: TGTGCCAGCAGCCGGGGAGCCATCACAGATACGCAGTATTTT. Amino acid sequence: CASSRGAITDTQYF.

Only one count was recorded for this clone. J is TRBJ2-7 and V is TRBV4-3; 9 positions match TRBD1. CDR3 length: 16 amino acids. Germline CDR1 is LGHNA and CDR2 is YSLEER. The junction had 10 bases not matched to a gene; V was cut back by 0 bases and J by 7 bases. The chain's CDR3 is CASSQDIRGQGREQYF. For the CDR3, the DNA is TGCGCCAGCAGCCAAGATATTAGAGGACAGGGGAGAGAGCAGTACTTC.

V and J are TRBV28 and TRBJ1-4, with a weak D call TRBD1 (6 bases). Trimming pared 8 bases from V and 3 bases from J, leaving 13 bases between. Per the germline V gene, CDR1 is MDHEN and CDR2 is SYDVKM. The CDR3 contains 14 residues. DNA for the CDR3: TGTGCCAGCGGTCAACAGGGCCCTAATGAAAAACTGTTTTTT. This codes for CASGQQGPNEKLFF.

The chain links TRBV5-1 to TRBJ2-1; possible D gene TRBD2, 5 bases. Germline V gene data show CDR1 as SGHRS and CDR2 as YFSETQ. Trimming shortened V by 2 bases and J by 7 bases, and 13 bases separated the two germline ends. This CDR3 is 14 amino acids long. In nucleotides, the CDR3 is TGCGCCAGCAGCTTACCACTCGGCGGGAATGAGCAGTTCTTC. This codes for CASSLPLGGNEQFF.

The chain uses TRBV7-8 and TRBJ1-5; D ambiguous. Looked up from germline, CDR1 is SGHVS and CDR2 is FQNEAQ. V lost 4 bases to trimming and J lost 4 bases, with 11 bases between them. The CDR3 runs 14 residues. For the CDR3, the DNA is TGTGCCAGCAGCTCCGACGGGGTTAATCAGCCCCAGCATTTT. It encodes CASSSDGVNQPQHF.

A single count supports this clone. This chain connects TRBV7-9 to TRBJ1-1; TRBD1 might be the D (6 bases). Germline V gene sequence: CDR1 SEHNR, CDR2 FQNEAQ (reference sequence). V dropped 5 bases and J dropped 0 bases, with 19 bases sitting between them. CDR3 size: 17 residues. As DNA, the CDR3 is TGTGCCAGCAGCCATCTACAGGGAAGTGGACTGAACACTGAAGCTTTCTTT. This gives the protein CASSHLQGSGLNTEAFF.

The chain recombines TRBV7-2 with TRBJ1-2; TRBD1 matches at 8 bases. This CDR3 has 14 residues. The V gene end was trimmed by 5 bases and the J gene end by 6 bases; junction bases not matched to a gene: 8. Germline V gene lookup returns CDR1 SGHTA and CDR2 FQGNSA. CDR3 loop: CASSHPDRGNGYTF. In nucleotides, the CDR3 is TGTGCCAGCAGCCACCCAGACAGGGGAAATGGCTACACCTTC.

This clone was counted once. This chain links TRBV7-9 with TRBJ1-2, with no clear D. V lost 1 base and J 3 bases, leaving 6 bases between the germline ends. The CDR3 loop spans 13 amino acids. Per germline, CDR1 SEHNR and CDR2 FQNEAQ (reference sequence). The CDR3 sequence is CASSLDGHYGYTF. DNA of the CDR3: TGTGCCAGCAGCTTAGATGGGCACTATGGCTACACCTTC.

The chain joins TRBV18 to TRBJ2-4, with TRBD1 identical over 10 bases. Looked up from germline, CDR1 is KGHSH and CDR2 is LQKENI. V lost 4 bases to trimming and J lost 6 bases; unmatched junction nucleotides: 3. This CDR3 is 14 amino acids long. In DNA form, the CDR3 reads TGTGCCAGCTCACTAAGGGACAGGGGAAACATTCAGTACTTC. Amino acid sequence: CASSLRDRGNIQYF.

The chain couples TRBV7-2 to TRBJ2-7, with 10 bases aligning to TRBD2. J gave up 0 bases and V 5 bases, and 4 bases lay outside the gene matches. This CDR3 spans 15 amino acids. In germline, CDR1 is SGHTA, CDR2 FQGNSA. DNA for the CDR3: TGTGCCAGCAGCCTCGGACTAGCGGCCTCCTACGAGCAGTACTTC. It translates to CASSLGLAASYEQYF.